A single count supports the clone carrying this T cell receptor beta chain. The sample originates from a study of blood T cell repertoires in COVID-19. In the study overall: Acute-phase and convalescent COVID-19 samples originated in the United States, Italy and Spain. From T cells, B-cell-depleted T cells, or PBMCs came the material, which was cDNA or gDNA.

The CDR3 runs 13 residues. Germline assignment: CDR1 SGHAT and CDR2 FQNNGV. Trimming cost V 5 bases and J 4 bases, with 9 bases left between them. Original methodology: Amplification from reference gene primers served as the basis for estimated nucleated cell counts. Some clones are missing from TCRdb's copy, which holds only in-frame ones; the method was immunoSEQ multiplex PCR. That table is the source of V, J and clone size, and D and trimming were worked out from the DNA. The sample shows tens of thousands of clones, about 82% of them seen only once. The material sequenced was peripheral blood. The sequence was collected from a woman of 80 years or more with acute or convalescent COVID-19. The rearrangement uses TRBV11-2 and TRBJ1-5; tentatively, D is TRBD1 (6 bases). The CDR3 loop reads CASSPGTNQPQHF. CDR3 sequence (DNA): TGTGCCAGCAGCCCGGGGACAAATCAGCCCCAGCATTTT.